The 9 T cell receptor beta chains below were found in one sample sequenced in a study of cytomegalovirus exposure and HLA in healthy donors. Vbeta (60) and Jbeta (13) primers were used in the PCR. Generated by immunoSEQ multiplex PCR, the TCRdb table keeps only in-frame clones and is missing some. The table records around 150,000 clones, 70% to 85% of them present only once. Specimen: PBMCs. Receptors were obtained from a man aged 30-40 years in good health and CMV-seropositive.

The chain's CDR3 is CASSSRGRDDQPQHF. CDR3 nucleotides: TGTGCCAGCAGTTCCAGGGGGCGCGACGACCAGCCCCAGCATTTT. The rearrangement links TRBV28 to TRBJ1-5; TRBD1 matches at 8 bases. With V trimmed by 4 bases and J by 7 bases, 9 bases remained unmatched. This CDR3 is built from 15 residues. Germline V lookup: CDR1 MDHEN, CDR2 SYDVKM.

The chain uses TRBV6-5 and TRBJ1-2; D gene ambiguous. Germline V gene lookup returns CDR1 MNHEY and CDR2 SVGAGI. CDR3 size: 15 residues. The V end lost 6 bases, the J end lost 8 bases, and 22 bases lay between the germline ends. This CDR3 reads CASREAGGGLYGYTF. The CDR3 DNA is TGTGCCAGCAGAGAGGCGGGCGGCGGGTTATACGGCTACACCTTC.

The J gene is TRBJ2-7, the V gene TRBV5-4; 11 bases fit TRBD2. Trimming removed 0 bases from V and 6 bases from J; junction bases left unmatched: 8. This CDR3 region has 16 residues. CDR1 is SGHNT, CDR2 YYREEE, per germline (reference sequence). The CDR3 DNA reads as TGTGCCAGCAGCTTGGGGCTAGCGGGGGGACGAGGCGAGCAGTACTTC. Its translation: CASSLGLAGGRGEQYF.

The rearrangement uses TRBV15 and TRBJ1-1, with TRBD1 as a possible D gene (5 bases). This CDR3 is 16 amino acids long. The V end lost 0 bases, the J end lost 4 bases, and 15 bases lay between the germline ends. Germline CDR1 is LNHNV and CDR2 is YYDKDF (reference sequence). CDR3 loop: CATSRDWRGGGTEAFF. CDR3 sequence (DNA): TGTGCCACCAGCAGAGATTGGAGGGGAGGTGGCACTGAAGCTTTCTTT.

V and J are TRBV15 and TRBJ2-3; a weak D match, TRBD1 (5 bases). CDR1 is LNHNV, CDR2 YYDKDF, per germline (reference sequence). The CDR3 is 15 amino acids. V lost 6 bases, J lost 6 bases, and 19 bases lay in between. Here the CDR3 DNA reads TGTGCCACCAGTAGGGGCACTCAAGGATCGGATACGCAGTATTTT. Protein sequence: CATSRGTQGSDTQYF.

The CDR3 sequence: CASSVYRNQPQHF. The CDR3, as DNA: TGTGCCAGCAGCGTCTACAGGAATCAGCCCCAGCATTTT. The chain employs TRBV28 and TRBJ1-5, with D perhaps matching TRBD1 (5 bases). Germline assignment: CDR1 MDHEN and CDR2 SYDVKM. The CDR3 covers 13 residues. Trimming took 6 bases from V and 4 from J, leaving 10 bases between them. Complete variable domain (other parts from reference TRBV28 and TRBJ1-5): DVKVTQSSRYLVKRTGEKVFLECVQDMDHENMFWYRQDPGLGLRLIYFSYDVKMKEKGDIPEGYSVSREKKERFSLILESASTNQTSMYLCASSVYRNQPQHFGDGTRLSIL.

V and J are TRBV6-1 and TRBJ1-4, with D perhaps matching TRBD1 (6 bases). CDR3 size: 13 residues. Per the germline V gene, CDR1 is MNHNS and CDR2 is SASEGT. The V and J ends lost 4 bases and 5 bases respectively, with 8 bases between them. As DNA, the CDR3 is TGTGCCAGCAGTGCGCAGGGGAATGAAAAACTGTTTTTT. Translated, it gives CASSAQGNEKLFF.

This sequence joins TRBV5-1 and TRBJ2-5; TRBD1 agrees at 7 bases. V shed 3 bases and J 3 bases; nucleotides not matched to a gene: 5. Looked up from germline, CDR1 is SGHRS and CDR2 is YFSETQ. This CDR3 contains 14 residues. Here the CDR3 reads CASSSGQLKETQYF. The CDR3 region has the DNA TGCGCCAGCAGCTCGGGACAGCTTAAAGAGACCCAGTACTTC.

A single count supports this clone. The rearrangement joins TRBV19 to TRBJ2-5; TRBD2 matches at 15 bases. The CDR3 extends over 17 amino acids. Losses at the gene ends were 4 bases for V and 5 bases for J; bases not matched to a gene: 8. CDR1 and CDR2 from the germline V gene are LNHDA and SQIVND (reference sequence). As DNA, the CDR3 is TGTGCCAGTAGTACTTTGGGACTAGCGGGGGGCGCGGAGACCCAGTACTTC. Protein: CASSTLGLAGGAETQYF.